The 20 T cell receptor beta chains below were found in one sample sequenced in a study of cytomegalovirus exposure and HLA in healthy donors. PCR primers comprised 60 Vbeta and 13 Jbeta primers. TCRdb keeps only in-frame clones here, not all; method: immunoSEQ multiplex PCR. This table has 170,000 or so clones, roughly 80% appearing once. The specimen was PBMCs. The receptors were gathered from a woman aged 30 to 39 in good health and CMV-seronegative.

The chain recombines TRBV6-5 with TRBJ1-1; D ambiguous. Trimming cost V 6 bases and J 3 bases, with 11 bases left between them. This CDR3 is built from 13 residues. CDR1 and CDR2 from the germline V gene are MNHEY and SVGAGI. The CDR3 reads CASSNEEDTEAFF. As DNA, the CDR3 is TGTGCCAGCAGCAACGAGGAGGACACTGAAGCTTTCTTT.

The chain is built from TRBV2 and TRBJ2-5; D ambiguous. The J call could be wrong; TRBJ2-7 is a better fit for the DNA end. Germline V gene lookup returns CDR1 SNHLY and CDR2 FYNNEI. This CDR3 region has 14 residues. CDR3 sequence (DNA): TGTGCCAGCACTGTTGTCAACGGAGTCTACGAGCAGTACTTC. It is translated as CASTVVNGVYEQYF.

The chain combines TRBV5-1 with TRBJ2-5, with 8 nucleotides matching TRBD1. Germline trimming cut 1 base from V and 3 bases from J; bases unmatched to any gene: 2. Germline CDR1 reads SGHRS; CDR2 reads YFSETQ. The CDR3 covers 14 residues. CDR3 sequence reads: CASSLMTGEETQYF. The CDR3 nucleotides are TGCGCCAGCAGCTTGATGACAGGGGAAGAGACCCAGTACTTC.

The chain employs TRBV6-1 and TRBJ2-7; D uncertain. Germline CDR1 is MNHNS and CDR2 is SASEGT. The CDR3 totals 15 residues. Trimming cost V 1 base and J 5 bases, with 15 bases left between them. CDR3 coding DNA: TGTGCCAGCAGTGAAGTTGGGCTCCTACCGCACGAGCAGTACTTC. Its translation is CASSEVGLLPHEQYF.

Note on this clone: Other DNA sequences in this specimen translate into the identical CDR3. The rearrangement links TRBV6-4 to TRBJ2-3; 12 nucleotides line up with TRBD2. The V gene end was trimmed by 6 bases and the J gene end by 4 bases; junction bases not matched to a gene: 5. From germline, CDR1 is MRHNA and CDR2 SNTAGT. The CDR3 runs to 15 residues. CDR3 in amino acids: CASSRLAGEADTQYF. The CDR3 coding sequence is TGTGCCAGCAGCCGACTAGCGGGGGAGGCAGATACGCAGTATTTT.

The chain carries TRBV21-1 and TRBJ1-1; the D call TRBD1 from the table was never checked on the DNA. TRBV21-1 is a known pseudogene. The CDR3 sequence is 17 residues long. The CDR3 region has the DNA TGTGCCAGCAGCAAAGCCCCCCGGACAGGGGAGAACACTGAAGCTTTCTTT. Translating gives CASSKAPRTGENTEAFF.

The CDR3 coding sequence is TGTGCCAGCAGCCCCCCCCAGACAGCCACTAATCAGCCCCAGCATTTT. Translating it yields CASSPPQTATNQPQHF. The chain uses TRBV7-4 and TRBJ1-5, with D possibly matching TRBD1 (5 bases). Germline CDR1 reads SGHVT; CDR2 reads SQSDAQ. This CDR3 has 16 amino acids. V lost 5 bases and J lost 4, with 18 bases in between.

This clone was found once. This sequence joins TRBV5-1 and TRBJ1-6, with D perhaps matching TRBD1 (5 bases). Trimming removed 0 bases from V and 7 bases from J, with 14 bases in between. The germline gives CDR1 SGHRS, CDR2 YFSETQ. The CDR3 is 16 amino acids. CDR3 nucleotides: TGCGCCAGCAGCTTGGGATGGCAGGGTAGGAATTCACCCCTCCACTTT. Translated, it gives CASSLGWQGRNSPLHF.

The chain couples TRBV11-2 to TRBJ2-3; D possibly corresponds to TRBD1 (6 bases). Germline-derived CDR1 and CDR2 are SGHAT and FQNNGV. V gave up 8 bases and J gave up 5 bases, with 17 bases separating them. This CDR3 is 14 amino acids long. DNA for the CDR3: TGTGCCAGCTCTGGACAGCGAGGGAAAGATACGCAGTATTTT. Encoded protein: CASSGQRGKDTQYF.

This chain connects TRBV7-8 to TRBJ1-1; D ambiguous. The CDR3 is 14 residues long. Trimming pared 1 base from V and 0 bases from J, leaving 6 bases between. The germline CDR1 and CDR2 sequences are SGHVS and FQNEAQ. This CDR3 reads CASSLVFVNTEAFF. The CDR3, as DNA: TGTGCCAGCAGCTTAGTTTTCGTGAACACTGAAGCTTTCTTT.

This clone has a single count. The rearrangement uses TRBV5-1 and TRBJ2-1; 9 positions match TRBD1. The CDR3 contains 15 residues. With 5 bases clipped from V and 4 bases from J, the junction kept 7 bases outside the gene matches. Per germline, CDR1 SGHRS and CDR2 YFSETQ. CDR3 amino acids: CASRGTGLAYNEQFF. CDR3 in DNA: TGCGCCAGCAGGGGGACAGGGCTTGCTTACAATGAGCAGTTCTTC.

The chain has TRBV13 and TRBJ2-3; D not resolved. With 5 bases removed from V and 2 bases from J, the gap between germline ends came to 5 bases. Per the germline V gene, CDR1 is PRHDT and CDR2 is FYEKMQ (reference sequence). The length of the CDR3 is 12 residues. Written as DNA, the CDR3 is TGTGCCAGCAGCCCTTACACAGATACGCAGTATTTT. Translating it yields CASSPYTDTQYF.

The CDR3 here is CASGATDGYTF. CDR3 nucleotides: TGTGCCAGCGGGGCAACCGATGGCTACACCTTC. The V and J genes are TRBV2 and TRBJ1-2, with D possibly TRBD1 on 5 matching bases. The CDR3 sequence is 11 residues long. Trimming took 8 bases from V and 6 from J, leaving 10 bases between them. Per germline, CDR1 SNHLY and CDR2 FYNNEI.

The rearrangement uses TRBV30 and TRBJ1-2, with TRBD1 matching over 7 bases. This CDR3 contains 13 residues. J lost 4 bases, V lost 3 bases, and 5 bases had no gene match. Germline V gives CDR1 GTSNPN, CDR2 SVGIG (reference sequence). CDR3 in amino acids: CAWRPGGSYGYTF. The CDR3 coding sequence is TGTGCCTGGAGGCCAGGGGGTAGCTATGGCTACACCTTC.

This chain links TRBV20-1 with TRBJ2-5, with D hard to call. Germline CDR1 DFQATT, CDR2 SNEGSKA (reference sequence). V was cut by 6 bases and J by 5 bases, with 10 bases left in between. This CDR3 contains 11 residues. The CDR3 loop reads CSAESSETQYF. The CDR3 region has the DNA TGCAGTGCCGAGTCCTCGGAGACCCAGTACTTC.

CDR3 nucleotides: TGTGCCAGCAGTTCGGGGACAGGGGAACTAACTAGCAATCAGCCCCAGCATTTT. Translated: CASSSGTGELTSNQPQHF. This chain joins TRBV28 and TRBJ1-5; 10 nucleotides line up with TRBD1. CDR3 length: 18 residues. Trimming cost V 4 bases and J 0 bases; bases outside gene matches: 9. Germline V lookup: CDR1 MDHEN, CDR2 SYDVKM.

The chain employs TRBV29-1 and TRBJ2-5, with D possibly matching TRBD2 (6 bases). The CDR3 is 13 residues long. V was clipped by 4 bases and J by 4 bases, with 13 bases between them. Per the germline V gene, CDR1 is SQVTM and CDR2 is ANQGSEA. This chain's CDR3 is CSVARLGGETQYF. The CDR3 DNA reads as TGCAGCGTTGCCCGTCTGGGGGGAGAGACCCAGTACTTC.

The chain has TRBV6-1 and TRBJ2-5; TRBD1 agrees at 7 bases. The J call may not be correct, given that the DNA end is closer to TRBJ2-7. Germline lookup yields CDR1 MNHNS and CDR2 SASEGT. The CDR3 spans 15 residues. This chain's CDR3 is CASSEIHRGTYEQYF. The DNA for the CDR3 is TGTGCCAGCAGTGAAATACACAGGGGAACCTACGAGCAGTACTTC.

This clone was seen only once. The rearrangement links TRBV27 to TRBJ2-1; D may be TRBD2 (6 bases). Trimming left V 8 bases short and J 1 base short, with 9 bases between. The CDR3 is made up of 13 amino acids. Germline CDR1 MNHEY, CDR2 SMNVEV (reference sequence). CDR3: CASRRGSYNEQFF. The CDR3, as DNA: TGTGCCAGCCGCCGGGGGTCCTACAATGAGCAGTTCTTC.

To note about this clone: Germline is not matched at one junction end, which may reflect a read error. This chain links TRBV7-9 with TRBJ2-1; the match to TRBD2 covers 11 bases. CDR3 length: 14 amino acids. Germline loops: CDR1 SEHNR, CDR2 FQNEAQ (reference sequence). The CDR3 protein is CASTLAGGLDEQFF. In DNA form, the CDR3 reads TGTGCCAGCACCTTAGCGGGGGGGCTCGATGAGCAGTTCTTC.